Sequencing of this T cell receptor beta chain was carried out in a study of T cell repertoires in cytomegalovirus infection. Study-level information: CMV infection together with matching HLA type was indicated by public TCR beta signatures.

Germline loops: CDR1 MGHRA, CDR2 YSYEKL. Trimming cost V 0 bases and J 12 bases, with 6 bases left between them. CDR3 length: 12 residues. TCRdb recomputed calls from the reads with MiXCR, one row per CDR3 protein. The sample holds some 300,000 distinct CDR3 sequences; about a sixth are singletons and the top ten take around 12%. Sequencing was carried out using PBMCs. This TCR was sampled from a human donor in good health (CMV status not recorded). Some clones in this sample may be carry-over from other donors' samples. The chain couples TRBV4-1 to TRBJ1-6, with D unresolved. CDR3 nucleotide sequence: TGCGCCAGCAGCCAAGAAAGAGGACCCCTCCACTTT. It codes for CASSQERGPLHF.